Each of the 29 T cell receptor beta chains below was sequenced from the same sample in a study of T cells in Graves' hyperthyroidism and ophthalmopathy. Amplification targeted TCR beta CDR3 regions from RNA transcripts. A first-round RT-PCR of the TCR CDR3 used the HTBI primer set. One entry per CDR3 protein, called by TCRdb with MiXCR from the multiplex PCR reads. The data contain about 260,000 distinct CDR3 sequences, 25% to 30% of them singletons. Sequenced input: blood. These receptors came from a man in his forties with Graves' hyperthyroidism that later progressed to Graves' ophthalmopathy.

In its sample, this clonotype was seen many times. The chain has TRBV7-9 and TRBJ2-5; possibly TRBD1 for D (6 bases). V dropped 6 bases and J dropped 4 bases, with 15 bases sitting between them. The length of the CDR3 is 14 residues. Germline CDR1 reads SEHNR; CDR2 reads FQNEAQ (reference sequence). The CDR3 spells CASSTGSAGETQYF. In DNA, the CDR3 is TGTGCCAGCAGTACAGGGTCCGCGGGAGAGACCCAGTACTTC.

A word on this clonotype: One end of the junction varies from germline; a read error may be responsible. The chain carries TRBV7-9 and TRBJ1-1; TRBD1 is a possible D gene (6 bases). The germline CDR1 and CDR2 sequences are SEHNR and FQNEAQ (reference sequence). The CDR3 spans 15 residues. In DNA form, the CDR3 reads TGTACCAGCAGCTCCGACAGGTTGGGGGTTACTGAAGCTTTCTTT. Amino acids: CTSSSDRLGVTEAFF.

This clonotype was seen ten or more times. This sequence joins TRBV19 and TRBJ2-2, with 7 nucleotides matching TRBD2. This CDR3 has 15 amino acids. V trimming: 6 bases; J trimming: 5 bases; junction bases outside the gene matches: 9. CDR1 is LNHDA and CDR2 is SQIVND in the germline V gene (reference sequence). The DNA for the CDR3 is TGTGCCAGTAGGATGGCGGGAGTAGGTACCGGGGAGCTGTTTTTT. Its protein product is CASRMAGVGTGELFF.

The genes are TRBV11-2 and TRBJ1-2; D perhaps matches TRBD1 (5 bases). This CDR3 spans 16 amino acids. Trimming removed 4 bases at V and 5 bases at J, with 20 bases between. CDR1 is SGHAT, CDR2 FQNNGV, per germline. This CDR3 is CASSSGDSKILYGYTF. For the CDR3, the DNA is TGTGCCAGCAGCTCCGGTGACAGCAAAATCCTGTATGGCTACACCTTC.

At least ten counts were recorded for this clonotype. The V call is TRBV7-8, the J call TRBJ1-5; D remains ambiguous. This CDR3 comprises 13 residues. Per the germline V gene, CDR1 is SGHVS and CDR2 is FQNEAQ. V lost 1 base and J 7 bases, leaving 8 bases between the germline ends. CDR3 loop: CASSLEYGQPQHF. CDR3 in DNA: TGTGCCAGCAGCTTAGAATACGGACAGCCCCAGCATTTT.

This clonotype was recorded many times. The rearrangement uses TRBV28 and TRBJ2-7, with D unresolved. CDR3 length: 12 residues. With 3 bases removed from V and 2 bases from J, the gap between germline ends came to 5 bases. Germline V gene data show CDR1 as MDHEN and CDR2 as SYDVKM. The chain's CDR3 is CASSFKPYEQYF. In DNA form, the CDR3 reads TGTGCCAGCAGTTTCAAACCCTACGAGCAGTACTTC.

This clonotype was counted ten times or more. CDR3: CASTPRDSNQPQHF. The DNA for the CDR3 is TGTGCCAGTACACCAAGGGATAGCAATCAGCCCCAGCATTTT. The chain couples TRBV19 to TRBJ1-5; D gene ambiguous. V shed 7 bases and J shed 0 bases, with 10 bases lying between them. The CDR3 is 14 amino acids. Per germline, CDR1 LNHDA and CDR2 SQIVND (reference sequence).

This clonotype was detected many times. The rearrangement joins TRBV5-1 to TRBJ2-7; 11 bases fit TRBD2. This CDR3 is built from 16 residues. Germline-derived CDR1 and CDR2 are SGHRS and YFSETQ. Trimming took 0 bases from V and 4 from J; bases not matched to a gene: 6. The CDR3 coding sequence is TGCGCCAGCAGCTTGGGACTAGCGGGATTTGATTACGAGCAGTACTTC. Encoded protein: CASSLGLAGFDYEQYF.

This clonotype was seen many times. The chain recombines TRBV7-8 with TRBJ2-6, with 11 positions matching TRBD1. The J segment lost 4 bases and the V segment lost 4 bases, leaving 6 bases of the junction unmatched. The germline CDR1 and CDR2 sequences are SGHVS and FQNEAQ. This CDR3 is built from 17 residues. The CDR3 spells CASSSAGQGAGANVLTF. CDR3 nucleotide sequence: TGTGCCAGCAGCTCGGCCGGACAGGGGGCGGGGGCCAACGTCCTGACTTTC.

This chain joins TRBV20-1 and TRBJ2-7; 7 nucleotides match TRBD1. CDR1 and CDR2 from the germline V gene are DFQATT and SNEGSKA (reference sequence). This CDR3 is 12 amino acids long. The trim removed 5 bases at V and 4 bases at J, leaving 5 bases unmatched. The CDR3 loop is CSASDRTYEQYF. Here the CDR3 DNA reads TGCAGTGCTTCGGACAGGACTTACGAGCAGTACTTC.

In this sample, this clonotype turned up many times. This sequence joins TRBV29-1 and TRBJ1-1; no definite D call. With 3 bases removed from V and 5 bases from J, the gap between germline ends came to 16 bases. CDR3 size: 14 residues. Germline V lookup: CDR1 SQVTM, CDR2 ANQGSEA. The CDR3 region has the DNA TGCAGCGTTGAGGACGTTGTAAAGGTTACTGAAGCTTTCTTT. Encoded protein: CSVEDVVKVTEAFF.

This clonotype showed up many times. The chain combines TRBV6-1 with TRBJ2-5, with a possible D match to TRBD2 (6 bases). The CDR3 spans 14 residues. Trimming pared 6 bases from V and 3 bases from J, leaving 14 bases between. Germline V gives CDR1 MNHNS, CDR2 SASEGT. CDR3 protein: CASRETRAKETQYF. For the CDR3, the DNA is TGTGCCAGCAGAGAGACTAGGGCAAAAGAGACCCAGTACTTC.

J is TRBJ2-5 and V is TRBV20-1; TRBD1 agrees at 8 bases. Per the germline V gene, CDR1 is DFQATT and CDR2 is SNEGSKA (reference sequence). This CDR3 has 15 amino acids. J gave up 9 bases and V 0 bases, and 12 bases lay outside the gene matches. CDR3 sequence (DNA): TGCAGTGCTAGAGAGGGGTTCAGTCAGGGGGCGGCCCAGTACTTC. Protein sequence: CSAREGFSQGAAQYF.

At least ten counts were recorded for this clonotype. This chain's CDR3 is CASSLSGGQPQHF. The CDR3 DNA is TGTGCCAGCAGTTTATCGGGGGGGCAGCCCCAGCATTTT. The V gene is TRBV12-3 or TRBV12-4, the J gene TRBJ1-5, with a tentative D call TRBD1 (5 bases). This CDR3 is 13 amino acids long. The V and J ends lost 2 bases and 7 bases respectively, with 9 bases between them.

This clonotype was picked up many times. The rearrangement uses TRBV12-3 or TRBV12-4 and TRBJ1-5; D is perhaps TRBD1 (6 bases). Trimming cost V 11 bases and J 0 bases, with 14 bases left between them. This CDR3 comprises 14 residues. This CDR3 is CASTPGVSNQPQHF. The CDR3 DNA follows: TGTGCCTCCACCCCAGGGGTTAGCAATCAGCCCCAGCATTTT.

V gene TRBV5-1 combines with J gene TRBJ2-7, with D maybe TRBD2 (5 bases). Trimming left V 3 bases short and J 0 bases short, with 13 bases between. CDR1 is SGHRS, CDR2 YFSETQ, per germline. The CDR3 totals 15 residues. CDR3 DNA: TGCGCCAGCAGCTCGTCGGGCGGGCCCTCCTACGAGCAGTACTTC. Translating it yields CASSSSGGPSYEQYF.

The chain is built from TRBV20-1 and TRBJ1-5, with D possibly being TRBD1 (6 bases). Germline lookup yields CDR1 DFQATT and CDR2 SNEGSKA (reference sequence). Trimming pared 6 bases from V and 4 bases from J, leaving 19 bases between. CDR3 length: 15 residues. CDR3 nucleotides: TGCAGTGCCATATCTACAGGGAAAGGTAATCAGCCCCAGCATTTT. This sequence encodes CSAISTGKGNQPQHF.

The V and J genes are TRBV12-3 or TRBV12-4 and TRBJ2-5, with 8 bases aligning to TRBD2. Trimming cost V 2 bases and J 2 bases; bases outside gene matches: 7. The CDR3 is 16 residues long. CDR3 residues: CASSLRLAGSQETQYF. Here the CDR3 DNA reads TGTGCCAGCAGTTTACGTCTAGCGGGCTCACAAGAGACCCAGTACTTC.

Ten or more counts support this clonotype. The V gene is TRBV28, the J gene TRBJ2-7; possibly TRBD2 for D (7 bases). CDR1 and CDR2 (germline): MDHEN, SYDVKM. The V gene lost 4 bases and the J gene lost 3 bases, with 19 bases spanning the gap. The CDR3 consists of 16 residues. The CDR3 nucleotides read TGTGCCAGCAGTTCCCTAAGGGGGGGCGATGGCTACGAGCAGTACTTC. Translation: CASSSLRGGDGYEQYF. Supplemented by reference TRBV28 and TRBJ2-7, the full variable domain reads DVKVTQSSRYLVKRTGEKVFLECVQDMDHENMFWYRQDPGLGLRLIYFSYDVKMKEKGDIPEGYSVSREKKERFSLILESASTNQTSMYLCASSSLRGGDGYEQYFGPGTRLTVT.

This clonotype has ten or more counts. This chain connects TRBV30 to TRBJ1-2; no definite D call. From germline, CDR1 is GTSNPN and CDR2 SVGIG (reference sequence). V lost 2 bases and J lost 2, with 9 bases in between. The CDR3 runs 13 residues. CDR3 DNA: TGTGCCTGGAGTTCCGGACTAAACTATGGCTACACCTTC. Amino acids: CAWSSGLNYGYTF.

This rearrangement joins TRBV29-1 to TRBJ2-5, with D unresolved. The CDR3 runs to 14 residues. The germline V gene has CDR1 SQVTM and CDR2 ANQGSEA. The V end was cut by 4 bases, the J end by 5 bases, with 17 bases between. The CDR3 reads CSVAGNGPPETQYF. CDR3 DNA: TGCAGCGTTGCAGGCAACGGCCCCCCGGAGACCCAGTACTTC.

This chain uses TRBV7-9 with TRBJ2-5; D remains unclear. V was trimmed by 5 bases and J by 5 bases, leaving 15 bases between them. Germline V gene sequence: CDR1 SEHNR, CDR2 FQNEAQ (reference sequence). This CDR3 region has 14 residues. The CDR3 region is CASSKDLGSETQYF. The CDR3 DNA sequence: TGTGCCAGCAGCAAGGATTTGGGGTCCGAGACCCAGTACTTC. The variable domain in full, with the rest retrieved from reference TRBV7-9 and TRBJ2-5, is DTGVSQNPRHKITKRGQNVTFRCDPISEHNRLYWYRQTLGQGPEFLTYFQNEAQLEKSRLLSDRFSAERPKGSFSTLEIQRTEQGDSAMYLCASSKDLGSETQYFGPGTRLLVL.

This clonotype was counted at least ten times. V and J are TRBV3-1 and TRBJ2-5; 9 bases fit TRBD1. The J segment lost 3 bases and the V segment lost 3 bases, leaving 2 bases of the junction unmatched. In germline, CDR1 is LGHDT, CDR2 YNNKEL (reference sequence). This CDR3 has 14 amino acids. The CDR3 here is CASSHRDREETQYF. The CDR3 coding sequence is TGTGCCAGCAGCCATAGGGACAGGGAAGAGACCCAGTACTTC.

This clonotype showed up many times. The chain links TRBV5-1 to TRBJ1-2, with D possibly being TRBD1 (5 bases). The germline V gene encodes CDR1 SGHRS and CDR2 YFSETQ. The ends were cut back, 4 bases at V and 2 bases at J, with 15 bases in the middle. The CDR3 consists of 15 residues. The CDR3 is CASSTGGAGNYGYTF. In DNA, the CDR3 is TGCGCCAGCAGCACCGGCGGGGCAGGAAACTATGGCTACACCTTC.

This clonotype showed up many times. This sequence joins TRBV11-2 and TRBJ2-2; 8 nucleotides match TRBD2. With V trimmed by 1 base and J by 4 bases, 5 bases remained unmatched. CDR3 length: 16 amino acids. In germline, CDR1 is SGHAT, CDR2 FQNNGV. CDR3 sequence reads: CASSLVLAERTGELFF. CDR3 sequence (DNA): TGTGCCAGCAGCTTAGTACTAGCGGAACGCACCGGGGAGCTGTTTTTT.

This rearrangement joins TRBV20-1 to TRBJ2-7, with D possibly being TRBD2 (6 bases). The CDR3 extends over 14 amino acids. Germline V gives CDR1 DFQATT, CDR2 SNEGSKA (reference sequence). The ends were cut back, 0 bases at V and 3 bases at J, with 12 bases in the middle. CDR3 DNA sequence: TGCAGTGCTAGAGAAGGGACTTTCCTCTACGAGCAGTACTTC. This translates into CSAREGTFLYEQYF.

Many counts were recorded for this clonotype. The chain recombines TRBV10-3 with TRBJ2-7; D gene ambiguous. This CDR3 is built from 14 residues. Germline V gene sequence: CDR1 ENHRY, CDR2 SYGVKD. Between the trimmed V and J ends, which lost 4 bases and 6 bases, there was a span of 16 bases. For the CDR3, the DNA is TGTGCCATCAGTGTCGGCCCGAGGAGTTTCGAGCAGTACTTC. This encodes CAISVGPRSFEQYF.

This chain links TRBV5-1 with TRBJ2-2; D is unclear. CDR1 and CDR2 from the germline V gene are SGHRS and YFSETQ. Trimming took 0 bases from V and 3 from J, leaving 6 bases between them. The CDR3 is 14 amino acids. The CDR3 spells CASSLGEDTGELFF. DNA of the CDR3: TGCGCCAGCAGCTTGGGCGAGGACACCGGGGAGCTGTTTTTT.

This clonotype was found many times. Just one base apart from a much larger clone, this may be a read error. The rearrangement links TRBV15 to TRBJ1-2, with D maybe TRBD1 (5 bases). This CDR3 has 16 amino acids. Germline V lookup: CDR1 LNHNV, CDR2 YYDKDF (reference sequence). CDR3 in DNA: TGTGCCACCAGCAGAGATCGGGGGAGTCGGAACTATGGCTACGCCTTC. It yields the protein CATSRDRGSRNYGYAF. The full variable domain, with the rest looked up from reference TRBV15 and TRBJ1-2, is DAMVIQNPRYQVTQFGKPVTLSCSQTLNHNVMYWYQQKSSQAPKLLFHYYDKDFNNEADTPDNFQSRRPNTSFCFLDIRSPGLGDTAMYLCATSRDRGSRNYGYAFGSGTRLTVV.